These 11 T cell receptor beta chains came from one sample sequenced in a study of cytomegalovirus exposure and HLA in healthy donors. PCR employed 60 Vbeta and 13 Jbeta primers. Using immunoSEQ multiplex PCR, the repertoire was profiled, and TCRdb retains in-frame clones only, with some absent. Its table records 150,000 to 200,000 clones. Sequencing was performed on PBMCs. These receptors came from a man under 40 in good health and CMV-seronegative.

The rearrangement joins TRBV29-1 to TRBJ2-1, with D maybe TRBD1 (7 bases). The germline V gene has CDR1 SQVTM and CDR2 ANQGSEA. The CDR3 has 11 residues. V lost 7 bases to trimming and J lost 6 bases, with 10 bases between them. The CDR3 sequence is CSAGGRNEQFF. Here the CDR3 DNA reads TGCAGCGCAGGGGGGCGCAATGAGCAGTTCTTC.

The chain has TRBV18 and TRBJ2-7, with a weak D call TRBD2 (6 bases). CDR1 and CDR2 (germline): KGHSH, LQKENI. Deletions cut 6 bases from V and 1 base from J, with 10 bases between. The CDR3 is 13 amino acids. The CDR3 reads CASSRGESYEQYF. The CDR3 nucleotides are TGTGCCAGCTCCCGCGGGGAGTCCTACGAGCAGTACTTC.

V and J are TRBV15 and TRBJ2-7; D unclear. This CDR3 has 13 residues. The germline V gene encodes CDR1 LNHNV and CDR2 YYDKDF (reference sequence). V lost 4 bases and J lost 2, with 9 bases in between. CDR3 sequence (DNA): TGTGCCACCAGCACATTATTAGCCTACGAGCAGTACTTC. Translated, it gives CATSTLLAYEQYF.

This chain links TRBV9 with TRBJ1-1; D is possibly TRBD1 (6 bases). The CDR3 is 18 amino acids. V dropped 3 bases and J dropped 3 bases, with 24 bases sitting between them. Germline lookup yields CDR1 SGDLS and CDR2 YYNGEE. The CDR3 nucleotides read TGTGCCAGCAGCGAAACACAGGGTTATCACGGCGGTTACACTGAAGCTTTCTTT. Encoded protein: CASSETQGYHGGYTEAFF.

The V call is TRBV5-1, the J call TRBJ2-1, with unresolved D. Trimming removed 0 bases at V and 8 bases at J, with 18 bases between. Germline CDR1 and CDR2: SGHRS and YFSETQ. CDR3 length: 16 amino acids. The CDR3 loop reads CASSLGYGLIEDEQFF. CDR3 bases: TGCGCCAGCAGCTTGGGGTATGGGTTGATCGAGGATGAGCAGTTCTTC.

The genes are TRBV10-3 and TRBJ2-7; the match to TRBD1 covers 10 bases. Germline V CDR1 and CDR2: ENHRY, SYGVKD. The CDR3 runs to 13 residues. V dropped 6 bases and J dropped 4; count of bases not matched to a gene: 3. The DNA for the CDR3 is TGTGCCATCAGAGGGACAGGGGTTTACGAGCAGTACTTC. This sequence encodes CAIRGTGVYEQYF.

The J gene is TRBJ2-7, the V gene TRBV5-5, with 10 bases identical to TRBD2. With V trimmed by 4 bases and J by 2 bases, 9 bases remained unmatched. Germline V gene lookup returns CDR1 SGHKS and CDR2 YYEKEE (reference sequence). There are 16 residues in the CDR3. The CDR3 is CASSRVASGSPYEQYF. CDR3 DNA: TGTGCCAGCAGCCGAGTGGCTAGCGGGAGCCCCTACGAGCAGTACTTC. Full variable domain (rest looked up from reference TRBV5-5 and TRBJ2-7): DAGVTQSPTHLIKTRGQQVTLRCSPISGHKSVSWYQQVLGQGPQFIFQYYEKEERGRGNFPDRFSARQFPNYSSELNVNALLLGDSALYLCASSRVASGSPYEQYFGPGTRLTVT.

The chain is built from TRBV4-2 and TRBJ2-1, with 11 bases that match TRBD1. This CDR3 has 17 amino acids. After removal of 1 base from V and 4 bases from J, the junction contained 6 bases not matched to a gene. CDR1 and CDR2 from the germline V gene are LGHNA and YNFKEQ. The CDR3 sequence: CASSQASGTGGYNEQFF. The CDR3 DNA follows: TGTGCCAGCAGCCAAGCATCCGGGACAGGGGGGTACAATGAGCAGTTCTTC.

The V and J genes are TRBV7-8 and TRBJ2-3; 11 positions agree with TRBD2. Trimming at V came to 5 bases and at J to 4 bases, leaving 5 bases not matched to a gene. The CDR3 extends over 15 amino acids. Germline V gene data show CDR1 as SGHVS and CDR2 as FQNEAQ. The CDR3 nucleotides are TGTGCCAGCAGCCAACTAGCGGGAGTCCCAGATACGCAGTATTTT. Its translation is CASSQLAGVPDTQYF.

This chain connects TRBV7-9 to TRBJ1-1; D is ambiguous. Germline lookup yields CDR1 SEHNR and CDR2 FQNEAQ (reference sequence). CDR3 length: 15 amino acids. The V gene lost 2 bases and the J gene lost 0 bases, with 10 bases spanning the gap. CDR3 residues: CASSLQVRMNTEAFF. The CDR3 DNA reads as TGTGCCAGCAGCTTACAGGTAAGGATGAACACTGAAGCTTTCTTT.

The chain recombines TRBV7-2 with TRBJ2-3, with D possibly TRBD1 on 5 matching bases. The CDR3 spans 16 residues. Germline lookup yields CDR1 SGHTA and CDR2 FQGNSA. V was trimmed by 5 bases and J by 0 bases, leaving 15 bases between them. CDR3 DNA: TGTGCCAGCAGCCCCGGTGGGGCAGGTAGCACAGATACGCAGTATTTT. Encoded protein: CASSPGGAGSTDTQYF.